The rows below give T cell receptor beta chains drawn from one sample of a study of blood T cell repertoires in COVID-19. The repertoire was sequenced with immunoSEQ multiplex PCR; TCRdb's copy has only in-frame clones and lacks some. In the table there are a few hundred thousand clones, 75% to 90% of which are singletons. The specimen was peripheral blood. All receptors come from a woman between 70 and 85 years old with COVID-19, enrolled during active disease. Both conserved end residues are part of each CDR3. A D gene is named only where the DNA matches it firmly. Size tells how often a clone was seen (once, few, many) or the class of an expanded clone, and some rows leave it out.

CDR3 protein,CDR3 DNA,D gene,V gene,J gene,clone size,CDR3 length
CASSDVSGGRTGELFF,TGTGCCAGCAGCGACGTTAGCGGAGGCAGAACCGGGGAGCTGTTTTTT,.,TRBV28,TRBJ2-2,once,16
CASSPMTGAEETQYF,TGTGCCAGCAGTCCTATGACGGGAGCGGAAGAGACCCAGTACTTC,.,TRBV7-3,TRBJ2-5,.,15
CASSLEGLSGDTQYF,TGCGCCAGCAGCTTGGAAGGCTTGTCGGGGGATACGCAGTATTTT,.,TRBV5-1,TRBJ2-3,.,15
CASSFLAGVDNEQFF,TGCGCCAGCAGCTTCCTAGCGGGAGTTGACAATGAGCAGTTCTTC,TRBD2,TRBV5-1,TRBJ2-1,.,15
CATSDNNRGIYGYTF,TGTGCCACCAGTGACAATAACAGGGGCATCTATGGCTACACCTTC,TRBD1,TRBV24-1,TRBJ1-2,once,15
CASSKVRDEKLFF,TGTGCCAGCAGCAAAGTTCGGGATGAAAAACTGTTTTTT,.,TRBV21-1,TRBJ1-4,.,13
CASSGSAGSSYNEQFF,TGTGCCAGCTCAGGGTCGGCGGGGAGCTCCTACAATGAGCAGTTCTTC,.,TRBV18,TRBJ2-1,.,16
CSVEVGADQPQHF,TGCAGCGTTGAAGTAGGGGCGGATCAGCCCCAGCATTTT,.,TRBV29-1,TRBJ1-5,few,13
CARLPGQGVTEAFF,TGTGCCAGATTACCGGGACAGGGCGTCACTGAAGCTTTCTTT,TRBD1,TRBV28,TRBJ1-1,.,14
CASRRQGPETQYF,TGTGCCAGCAGAAGACAGGGTCCAGAGACCCAGTACTTC,TRBD1,TRBV11-3,TRBJ2-5,.,13
CASSVGLASGELFF,TGTGCCAGCAGCGTAGGACTAGCGTCCGGGGAGCTGTTTTTT,TRBD2,TRBV9,TRBJ2-2,few,14
CASSSRQAIRQETQYF,TGTGCCAGCAGCTCACGACAGGCTATACGACAAGAGACCCAGTACTTC,.,TRBV11-3,TRBJ2-5,.,16
CASSPGVGNYEQYF,TGCGCCAGCAGCCCGGGAGTGGGTAATTACGAGCAGTACTTC,.,TRBV5-1,TRBJ2-7,.,14
CASSSYQSGRFEQYF,TGTGCCAGCAGCTCCTATCAGAGCGGGAGATTCGAGCAGTACTTC,TRBD2,TRBV27,TRBJ2-7,.,15
CASSMQGSYEQYF,TGTGCCAGTAGTATGCAGGGCTCCTACGAGCAGTACTTC,.,TRBV19,TRBJ2-7,.,13
CASSRDRGGYGYTF,TGTGCCAGCAGCAGAGACAGGGGGGGCTATGGCTACACCTTC,.,TRBV21-1,TRBJ1-2,few,14
CASTGQPNTEAFF,TGTGCCAGCACGGGACAGCCGAACACTGAAGCTTTCTTT,TRBD1,TRBV2,TRBJ1-1,.,13
CASLATRVTNYTF,TGTGCCAGCTTGGCAACTCGGGTCACAAACTACACCTTC,.,TRBV28,TRBJ1-2,.,13
CASSLWGTSGTYEQYF,TGTGCCAGCAGTTTATGGGGGACTAGCGGGACTTACGAGCAGTACTTC,TRBD2,TRBV28,TRBJ2-7,few,16
CASSPGQGRSPLHF,TGTGCCAGCAGTCCTGGACAGGGTCGATCACCCCTCCACTTT,TRBD1,TRBV6-5,TRBJ1-6,.,14
CASSEVHSNQPQHF,TGTGCCAGCAGTGAAGTACATAGCAATCAGCCCCAGCATTTT,.,TRBV6-1,TRBJ1-5,once,14
CASSQERTSGIPRYEQFF,TGTGCCAGCAGCCAGGAAAGGACTAGCGGGATTCCCCGCTATGAGCAGTTCTTC,TRBD2,TRBV4-2,TRBJ2-1,.,18
CASSQDRSYEQYF,TGTGCCAGCAGCCAAGATCGGTCCTACGAGCAGTACTTC,.,TRBV4-2,TRBJ2-7,once,13
CASSQAGLARSNEQFF,TGTGCCAGCAGCCAAGCGGGACTAGCGAGGAGCAATGAGCAGTTCTTC,TRBD2,TRBV3-1/TRBV3-2,TRBJ2-1,.,16
CAWSRQGASTDTQYF,TGTGCCTGGAGTCGACAGGGGGCCAGCACAGATACGCAGTATTTT,TRBD1,TRBV30,TRBJ2-3,once,15
CASSIPGAGDITQYF,TGTGCCAGTAGTATACCCGGAGCGGGAGATATCACGCAGTATTTT,TRBD2,TRBV19,TRBJ2-3,.,15
CASSPSSRTGEGTEAFF,TGTGCCAGCTCACCAAGCTCTAGGACAGGGGAGGGAACTGAAGCTTTCTTT,TRBD1,TRBV18,TRBJ1-1,.,17
CASSGPRGNRNEQFF,TGTGCCAGCAGCGGACCCAGGGGAAATCGCAATGAGCAGTTCTTC,.,TRBV9,TRBJ2-1,.,15
CASRASGSSSYNEQFF,TGCGCCAGCAGGGCTAGCGGGTCGAGCTCCTACAATGAGCAGTTCTTC,TRBD2,TRBV5-1,TRBJ2-1,.,16
CASSIDGPRGGRNIQYF,TGTGCCAGTAGTATAGATGGGCCCCGGGGGGGACGGAACATTCAGTACTTC,TRBD2,TRBV19,TRBJ2-4,.,17
CASSGGTGGATNEKLFF,TGTGCCAGCAGTGGAGGTACAGGGGGAGCAACTAATGAAAAACTGTTTTTT,TRBD1,TRBV2,TRBJ1-4,once,17
CASSLARREGSSYNEQFF,TGTGCCAGCAGCTTAGCGAGGCGGGAGGGTAGCTCCTACAATGAGCAGTTCTTC,TRBD2,TRBV11-2,TRBJ2-1,.,18
CATRGGGTDTQYF,TGTGCCACCAGGGGGGGAGGCACAGATACGCAGTATTTT,.,TRBV24-1,TRBJ2-3,.,13
CARAGPYEQYF,TGTGCCAGGGCGGGGCCCTACGAGCAGTACTTC,.,TRBV19,TRBJ2-7,.,11
CASSPGLLNSYEQYF,TGTGCCAGCAGTCCCGGACTACTAAACTCCTACGAGCAGTACTTC,.,TRBV6-5,TRBJ2-7,.,15
CASSLARTRLFF,TGTGCCAGCAGCTTAGCCAGGACAAGGCTGTTTTTT,.,TRBV7-9,TRBJ2-2,.,12
CASSLAGLGHSDF,TGTGCCAGCAGCTTAGCGGGATTGGGACACTCCGATTTT,.,TRBV7-8,TRBJ1-3,.,13
CASSPRDRPGNEQYF,TGTGCCAGCAGCCCACGGGACAGGCCAGGGAACGAGCAGTACTTC,TRBD1,TRBV13,TRBJ2-7,.,15
CASSEQGSSNTGELFF,TGTGCCAGCAGCGAACAGGGGTCCTCGAACACCGGGGAGCTGTTTTTT,TRBD1,TRBV6-1,TRBJ2-2,few,16
CASSLNEGRVQPQHF,TGTGCCAGCAGCTTGAATGAGGGAAGGGTTCAGCCCCAGCATTTT,.,TRBV5-6,TRBJ1-5,.,15
CASRDRVNSPLHF,TGTGCCAGCAGGGACAGGGTCAATTCACCCCTCCACTTT,TRBD1,TRBV28,TRBJ1-6,.,13
CASSIDRFRQYF,TGTGCCAGTAGTATAGACAGGTTCAGGCAGTATTTT,.,TRBV19,TRBJ2-3,.,12
CASIRDRVHEQYF,TGTGCCAGCATCCGGGACAGGGTCCACGAGCAGTACTTC,TRBD1,TRBV6-5,TRBJ2-7,.,13
CASSQSERGWTEAFF,TGTGCCAGCAGTCAAAGCGAGCGGGGATGGACTGAAGCTTTCTTT,.,TRBV27,TRBJ1-1,.,15
CASSLEAGQGTYEQYF,TGTGCCAGCAGCTTGGAAGCCGGACAGGGAACCTACGAGCAGTACTTC,TRBD1,TRBV5-8,TRBJ2-7,.,16
CASSITIGTAGNTIYF,TGTGCCAGCAGTATAACGATTGGGACAGCTGGAAACACCATATATTTT,TRBD1,TRBV27,TRBJ1-3,.,16
CASSPGQGFQPQHF,TGTGCCAGCAGCCCCGGACAGGGTTTTCAGCCCCAGCATTTT,TRBD1,TRBV7-9,TRBJ1-5,.,14
CASSPLGTVSPDTQYF,TGTGCCAGTAGTCCTTTGGGGACAGTCTCGCCAGATACGCAGTATTTT,TRBD1,TRBV19,TRBJ2-3,.,16
CASSYIGGPYEQYF,TGTGCCAGCAGCTATATTGGAGGACCATACGAGCAGTACTTC,.,TRBV5-8,TRBJ2-7,.,14
CSVDRAGGLETQYF,TGCAGCGTTGACCGGGCGGGAGGGCTGGAGACCCAGTACTTC,TRBD2,TRBV29-1,TRBJ2-5,.,14
CAWRVKSSGNTIYF,TGTGCCTGGAGGGTTAAGAGCTCTGGAAACACCATATATTTT,.,TRBV30,TRBJ1-3,.,14
CASSRQKSNYGYTF,TGTGCCAGCAGTCGACAGAAGTCTAACTATGGCTACACCTTC,.,TRBV6-5,TRBJ1-2,.,14